This paragraph reports one T cell receptor beta chain. The antigen is not known. Germline CDR1 reads WNHNN; CDR2 reads SYGVQD (reference sequence). The CDR3 covers 15 residues. Trimming removed 4 bases at V and 5 bases at J, with 18 bases between. This sample stems from a study of cytomegalovirus exposure and HLA in healthy donors. Findings of the study overall: A later look showed TCR association rates differing by HLA locus, highest for DRB1 and lowest for HLA-C. On later analysis, the bulk of CMV-associated TCR beta chains appeared to be HLA-restricted. Presence/absence analyses supposed approximately even sequencing depth among donors.

Primers: 60 Vbeta forward and 13 Jbeta reverse. The table came from immunoSEQ multiplex PCR; TCRdb's copy has only in-frame clones and leaves some out. The table lists about 77,000 clones, 75% to 85% of them singletons. The sample consisted of PBMCs. This TCR was sampled from a man between 40 and 49 years old in good health and CMV-seronegative. J is TRBJ2-7 and V is TRBV10-1; the D is unclear. CDR3 nucleotides: TGCGCCAGCAGTGTAAGGAGACGGCCCCTAAACGAGCAGTACTTC. This translates into CASSVRRRPLNEQYF.